The 5 T cell receptor beta chains reported below all come from one sample, sequenced in a study of cytomegalovirus exposure and HLA in healthy donors. TCRdb's table, derived via immunoSEQ multiplex PCR, lists solely in-frame clones and lacks some. The repertoire holds fewer than 200,000 clones, with 86% as singletons. Sequencing input: PBMCs. The receptor source for this set is a woman aged 30 to 39 in good health and CMV-seronegative.

The chain uses TRBV9 and TRBJ2-1; D uncertain. The CDR3 sequence is 13 residues long. CDR1 SGDLS and CDR2 YYNGEE come from the germline V gene. Deletions cut 2 bases from V and 6 bases from J, with 9 bases between. The CDR3 loop reads CASSVNPTNEQFF. DNA for the CDR3: TGTGCCAGCAGCGTCAACCCCACCAATGAGCAGTTCTTC.

CDR3: CASSEARAENEKLFF. CDR3 coding DNA: TGTGCCAGCAGTGAAGCGAGGGCCGAGAATGAAAAACTGTTTTTT. The genes are TRBV25-1 and TRBJ1-4; D is ambiguous. The germline V gene has CDR1 MGHDK and CDR2 SYGVNS. This CDR3 is 15 amino acids long. Trimming took 2 bases from V and 5 from J, leaving 12 bases between them.

The CDR3 protein is CASSIGPGGSTDTQYF. The DNA for the CDR3 is TGTGCCAGTAGTATCGGGCCCGGGGGCAGCACAGATACGCAGTATTTT. The chain has TRBV19 and TRBJ2-3, with D perhaps matching TRBD1 or TRBD2 (6 bases each). There are 16 residues in the CDR3. Germline-derived CDR1 and CDR2 are LNHDA and SQIVND (reference sequence). Trimming removed 3 bases at V and 0 bases at J, with 13 bases between. Complete variable domain (other parts from reference TRBV19 and TRBJ2-3): DGGITQSPKYLFRKEGQNVTLSCEQNLNHDAMYWYRQDPGQGLRLIYYSQIVNDFQKGDIAEGYSVSREKKESFPLTVTSAQKNPTAFYLCASSIGPGGSTDTQYFGPGTRLTVL.

The chain uses TRBV5-1 and TRBJ1-6; D is unclear. Germline assignment: CDR1 SGHRS and CDR2 YFSETQ. CDR3 length: 15 amino acids. The germline V and J ends were trimmed by 0 bases and 9 bases, with 13 bases remaining between them. The chain's CDR3 is CASSLAIAGSSPLHF. The CDR3, as DNA: TGCGCCAGCAGCTTGGCCATTGCGGGGAGTTCACCCCTCCACTTT.

In DNA form, the CDR3 reads TGTGCCAGTAGTATAGGACTAGCTCGATACGAGCAGTACTTC. Its protein product is CASSIGLARYEQYF. This chain uses TRBV19 with TRBJ2-7; 7 bases are a match to TRBD2. This CDR3 is built from 14 residues. CDR1 LNHDA and CDR2 SQIVND come from the germline V gene (reference sequence). V was clipped by 1 base and J by 4 bases; unmatched bases: 4. Together with reference TRBV19 and TRBJ2-7, the CDR3 gives the full variable domain: DGGITQSPKYLFRKEGQNVTLSCEQNLNHDAMYWYRQDPGQGLRLIYYSQIVNDFQKGDIAEGYSVSREKKESFPLTVTSAQKNPTAFYLCASSIGLARYEQYFGPGTRLTVT.